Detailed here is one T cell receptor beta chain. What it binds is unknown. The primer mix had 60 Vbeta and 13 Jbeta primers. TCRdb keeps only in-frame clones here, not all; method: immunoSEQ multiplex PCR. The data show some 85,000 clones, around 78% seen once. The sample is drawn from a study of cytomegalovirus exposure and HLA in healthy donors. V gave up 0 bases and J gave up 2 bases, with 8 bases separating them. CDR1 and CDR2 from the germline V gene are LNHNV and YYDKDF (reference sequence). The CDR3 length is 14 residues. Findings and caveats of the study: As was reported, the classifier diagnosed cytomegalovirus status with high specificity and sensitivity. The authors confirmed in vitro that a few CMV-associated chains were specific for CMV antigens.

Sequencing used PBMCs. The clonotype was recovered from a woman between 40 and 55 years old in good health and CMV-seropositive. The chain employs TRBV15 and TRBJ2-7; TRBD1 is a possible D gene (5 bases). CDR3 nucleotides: TGTGCCACCAGCAGAGATAAGACAGCCTACGAGCAGTACTTC. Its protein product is CATSRDKTAYEQYF.